One sample yielded the 8 T cell receptor beta chains listed below, sequenced in a study of blood T cells in healthy people across ages. A second PCR, run for about 7 to 11 cycles, used a sample-barcoded 5' primer plus a J-beta primer mix. MiXCR, run by TCRdb on the 5' RACE reads, gives a single entry per CDR3 protein. The repertoire includes around 800,000 distinct CDR3 sequences, 62% of them detected once, and roughly a quarter sits in the top ten. The specimen sequenced was blood. These receptors were collected from a man aged 25 to 40 in good health.

The J gene is TRBJ2-7, the V gene TRBV6-5; 7 bases fit TRBD1. The junction had 13 bases not matched to a gene; V was cut back by 2 bases and J by 3 bases. This CDR3 has 17 residues. Germline loops: CDR1 MNHEY, CDR2 SVGAGI. The CDR3 loop is CASSYNKAGTAVYEQYF. In nucleotides, the CDR3 is TGTGCCAGCAGTTACAACAAAGCCGGGACAGCAGTCTACGAGCAGTACTTC.

This clonotype was picked up a small number of times. The chain carries TRBV6-5 and TRBJ2-7; D ambiguous. The germline V gene has CDR1 MNHEY and CDR2 SVGAGI. V gave up 8 bases and J gave up 5 bases, with 10 bases separating them. The CDR3 is 11 amino acids. The CDR3 DNA follows: TGTGCCAGCTGGTCAAGTCACGAGCAGTACTTC. It translates to CASWSSHEQYF.

CDR3 region: CSAFSGVDTNEQFF. The CDR3 bases are TGCAGTGCTTTCAGCGGGGTAGATACCAATGAGCAGTTCTTC. V usage is TRBV20-1 and J usage is TRBJ2-1, with TRBD2 identical over 7 bases. The CDR3 has 14 residues. The V gene end was trimmed by 5 bases and the J gene end by 6 bases; junction bases not matched to a gene: 10. Germline-derived CDR1 and CDR2 are DFQATT and SNEGSKA (reference sequence).

This chain joins TRBV7-6 and TRBJ2-3, with a possible D match to TRBD2 (5 bases). The germline gives CDR1 SGHVS, CDR2 FNYEAQ. The CDR3 spans 17 residues. V was trimmed by 0 bases and J by 7 bases, leaving 20 bases between them. In DNA, the CDR3 is TGTGCCAGCAGCTTAGCGTACGAGGGTGTAAGAGGAAATACGCAGTATTTT. Its translation is CASSLAYEGVRGNTQYF. Drawing the rest from reference TRBV7-6 and TRBJ2-3, the complete variable domain is GAGVSQSPRYKVTKRGQDVALRCDPISGHVSLYWYRQALGQGPEFLTYFNYEAQQDKSGLPNDRFSAERPEGSISTLTIQRTEQRDSAMYRCASSLAYEGVRGNTQYFGPGTRLTVL.

This clonotype was recorded a few times. The chain recombines TRBV7-2 with TRBJ2-3; a possible D gene is TRBD1 (5 bases). V was trimmed by 5 bases and J by 2 bases, leaving 11 bases between them. Germline loops: CDR1 SGHTA, CDR2 FQGNSA. The CDR3 runs to 14 residues. The CDR3 protein is CASSGARFTDTQYF. The CDR3 nucleotides read TGTGCCAGCAGCGGGGCGAGGTTCACAGATACGCAGTATTTT. The variable domain in full, with the rest retrieved from reference TRBV7-2 and TRBJ2-3, is GAGVSQSPSNKVTEKGKDVELRCDPISGHTALYWYRQSLGQGLEFLIYFQGNSAPDKSGLPSDRFSAERTGGSVSTLTIQRTQQEDSAVYLCASSGARFTDTQYFGPGTRLTVL.

The chain couples TRBV5-1 to TRBJ2-1, with D possibly TRBD1 on 5 matching bases. Trimming removed 4 bases at V and 7 bases at J, with 21 bases between. Germline loops: CDR1 SGHRS, CDR2 YFSETQ. The CDR3 length is 16 residues. CDR3: CASSRSPATEFNEQFF. CDR3 sequence (DNA): TGCGCCAGCAGCAGGAGTCCGGCGACAGAGTTTAATGAGCAGTTCTTC. The whole variable domain, filled in from reference TRBV5-1 and TRBJ2-1, reads KAGVTQTPRYLIKTRGQQVTLSCSPISGHRSVSWYQQTPGQGLQFLFEYFSETQRNKGNFPGRFSGRQFSNSRSEMNVSTLELGDSALYLCASSRSPATEFNEQFFGPGTRLTVL.

The chain couples TRBV20-1 to TRBJ1-4, with 7 bases matching TRBD1. V lost 6 bases, J lost 4 bases, and 14 bases stayed unmatched. The CDR3 consists of 16 residues. CDR1 DFQATT and CDR2 SNEGSKA come from the germline V gene (reference sequence). The CDR3, as DNA: TGCAGTGCCCCGAGAGGGGGCAGGGACATTAATGAAAAACTGTTTTTT. Protein sequence: CSAPRGGRDINEKLFF.

This chain joins TRBV4-2 and TRBJ2-4; no reliable D call. The J call may be wrong; the DNA end is better matched by TRBJ2-5. There are 16 residues in the CDR3. CDR1 and CDR2 (germline): LGHNA, YNFKEQ. The CDR3 bases are TGTGCCAGCAGCCAAGCGTCTATTGGGCTCTCTCAGACCCAGTACTTC. It codes for CASSQASIGLSQTQYF.